The T cell receptor (beta chain) under discussion was sequenced for a study of T cells in Graves' hyperthyroidism and ophthalmopathy. This clonotype was picked up many times. Researchers took RNA transcripts and amplified the TCR beta CDR3 regions from them. Researchers ran a first-round RT-PCR on the TCR CDR3 using the HTBI primer set. Via MiXCR, TCRdb re-called the multiplex PCR reads, giving one row per CDR3 protein. Seen here are around 610,000 distinct CDR3 sequences, 14% to 15% observed once, and the top ten hold roughly 4.3%. The CDR3 length is 14 residues. Germline CDR1 KGHSH, CDR2 LQKENI. Trimming removed 1 base at V and 2 bases at J, with 9 bases between. Inclusion characteristics of ophthalmopathy patients comprised a Clinical Activity Score of at least 3, a NOSPECS grade of at least 4, and duration under 3 months. Lactation, pregnancy, other autoimmune disease or uncontrolled infection led to exclusion of patients.

V is TRBV18 and J is TRBJ2-7; D is unclear. The sequence was collected from a woman in her thirties or forties with Graves' ophthalmopathy. What was sequenced was blood. DNA for the CDR3: TGTGCCAGCTCACCACGACTGGAGACCTACGAGCAGTACTTC. Protein sequence: CASSPRLETYEQYF.